This T cell receptor (beta chain) was captured in a study of blood T cell repertoires in COVID-19 (dated by TCRdb to between 2020 and 2021). The study in broad terms: Samples covering the acute and convalescent phases of COVID-19 were provided by collaborators in the United States, Italy and Spain. The prospective study material was composed of cDNA or gDNA derived from T cells, B-cell-depleted T cells, or PBMCs. Subjects who had been exposed to COVID-19, were actively infected with it, or had recovered from it provided the deeply sampled blood TCRbeta repertoires that made up the dataset. The repertoires were released in a freely available public database intended as a resource for research on the immune response to SARS-CoV-2. The samples were drawn from the first 160 participants of the ongoing ImmuneRACE study and from roughly 1,300 subjects provided by 6 global collaborators. Sample metadata almost always included a de-identified subject ID, COVID-19 status, age in years and sex. Where available, HLA class I and class II types were taken from metadata supplied by the sample provider and were not determined by assay-based typing. The study at large found these results: Clinical and demographic metadata were provided uncurated, with the amount varying by source and participant.

The immunoSEQ Assay, a bias-controlled multiplex PCR, was used to amplify TCRbeta CDR3 regions from genomic DNA. Processing in the source paper ran as follows. The number of nucleated cells in each sample was estimated by amplification of reference gene primers within the assay. To quantify the absolute abundance of each unique TCRbeta CDR3 rearrangement, sequence reads were collapsed and filtered. Productive Simpson clonality was computed per sample as the square root of Simpson's diversity index over productive rearrangements. Entries here come from immuneACCESS through TCRdb and include only in-frame sequences with V and J called. Some clones fail to appear in such tables; in the studies checked, an unresolved V gene covers under half of the shortfall, and the cause of the remainder is unknown. V, J and clone size are those of that table, while D and trimming were read from the DNA. For this sample there are around 180,000 clones; approximately 85% appear just once. 9.8% of the sample rests with the top ten.

The CDR3 contains 15 residues, cysteine and phenylalanine counted. The only DNA kept is the CDR3, 45 bases in frame from the first base. V is cut back by 5 bases and J by 3 bases, with 5 bases in the junction unmatched. CDR1 and CDR2, per the germline V gene (reference sequence), are SEHNR and FQNEAQ. A remark on this clone: What this receptor recognizes is not known. One base away there is no much larger clone; base qualities are not given.

Each collaborating institution followed its own protocols to collect whole blood in K2EDTA tubes. For TCRbeta analysis, collaborator samples were shipped as frozen whole blood, as isolated PBMCs, or as DNA extracted from either sample type. Specimen: peripheral blood. The sequence is built from TRBV7-9 and TRBJ2-2, with TRBD1 identical over 8 junction bases. This TCR was sampled from a woman aged 80 or over with acute or convalescent COVID-19. The DNA sequence follows: TGTGCCAGCAGCCCAGGGGGCGCGGACACCGGGGAGCTGTTTTTT. Its protein is CASSPGGADTGELFF. With all but the CDR3 taken from the reference TRBV7-9 and TRBJ2-2 genes, the full variable domain is: DTGVSQNPRHKITKRGQNVTFRCDPISEHNRLYWYRQTLGQGPEFLTYFQNEAQLEKSRLLSDRFSAERPKGSFSTLEIQRTEQGDSAMYLCASSPGGADTGELFFGEGSRLTVL.